Following are 17 T cell receptor beta chains from one sample sequenced in a study of blood T cell repertoires in COVID-19. Data came from immunoSEQ multiplex PCR; TCRdb stores just in-frame clones and leaves some out. The table shows tens of thousands of clones, with about nine tenths occurring only once. The sample taken for sequencing was peripheral blood. The receptors shown here come from a human donor in a cohort sampled during active COVID-19.

Here the CDR3 DNA reads TGTGCCAGCAGTGAATTTCACGGGGGAAAGGGGAACACTGAAGCTTTCTTT. It specifies CASSEFHGGKGNTEAFF. V usage is TRBV25-1 and J usage is TRBJ1-1; D might be TRBD1 (5 bases). CDR1 is MGHDK and CDR2 is SYGVNS in the germline V gene. CDR3 size: 17 residues. V lost 1 base and J 1 base, leaving 16 bases between the germline ends.

The chain uses TRBV2 and TRBJ2-7; D is unresolved. Germline CDR1 is SNHLY and CDR2 is FYNNEI. V lost 6 bases, J lost 4 bases, and 13 bases lay in between. This CDR3 spans 13 amino acids. CDR3 nucleotide sequence: TGTGCCAGCAGCAGAGACGGAGCTTACGAGCAGTACTTC. As protein: CASSRDGAYEQYF. Full variable domain (remainder filled in from reference TRBV2 and TRBJ2-7): EPEVTQTPSHQVTQMGQEVILRCVPISNHLYFYWYRQILGQKVEFLVSFYNNEISEKSEIFDDQFSVERPDGSNFTLKIRSTKLEDSAMYFCASSRDGAYEQYFGPGTRLTVT.

Written as DNA, the CDR3 is TGCAGCGTTGTGCTAGCGACCTCGTTGGGTACGCAGTATTTT. Protein: CSVVLATSLGTQYF. The gene calls are TRBV29-1 and TRBJ2-3; perhaps TRBD2 as D (6 bases). V lost 4 bases and J 8 bases, leaving 19 bases between the germline ends. Germline CDR1 and CDR2: SQVTM and ANQGSEA. The CDR3 is 14 amino acids.

The count of this clone is one. This sequence joins TRBV18 and TRBJ1-1; D is possibly TRBD1 (5 bases). Per germline, CDR1 KGHSH and CDR2 LQKENI. Between the trimmed V and J ends, which lost 3 bases and 7 bases, there was a span of 21 bases. The CDR3 extends over 16 amino acids. The CDR3 DNA is TGTGCCAGCTCACCGTTGTCAGGGAAGTTGAATAGTGAAGCTTTCTTT. This translates into CASSPLSGKLNSEAFF.

The chain recombines TRBV6-5 with TRBJ2-3; the D gene is possibly TRBD2 (5 bases). CDR1 and CDR2 from the germline V gene are MNHEY and SVGAGI. Trimming left V 8 bases short and J 2 bases short, with 11 bases between. The CDR3 extends over 13 amino acids. CDR3 bases: TGTGCCAGCGCAGGACTTGTCACAGATACGCAGTATTTT. Its protein is CASAGLVTDTQYF.

This chain links TRBV28 with TRBJ1-5; D perhaps matches TRBD1 (5 bases). Germline assignment: CDR1 MDHEN and CDR2 SYDVKM. The germline V and J ends were trimmed by 4 bases and 11 bases, with 9 bases remaining between them. The CDR3 runs to 11 residues. This CDR3 is CASSSTGAQHF. As DNA, the CDR3 is TGTGCCAGCAGTTCGACGGGGGCCCAGCATTTT.

Remarks on this clone: One end of the junction fails to match germline, which may point to a read error. This chain uses TRBV5-1 with TRBJ1-2; 11 bases line up with TRBD1. CDR1 and CDR2 (germline): SGHRS, YFSETQ. The CDR3 is made up of 12 amino acids. The CDR3, as DNA: TGCGCCAGCAGCTTGGGTGGACAGGGGGCCAGATTC. Translated: CASSLGGQGARF.

The chain couples TRBV5-4 to TRBJ1-2; D not certain. The germline CDR1 and CDR2 sequences are SGHNT and YYREEE (reference sequence). The CDR3 sequence is 15 residues long. Trimming shortened V by 4 bases and J by 8 bases, and 21 bases separated the two germline ends. CDR3 residues: CASSPGGVRARGYTF. In DNA, the CDR3 is TGTGCCAGCAGCCCGGGCGGGGTAAGGGCCCGAGGCTACACCTTC.

The chain combines TRBV24-1 with TRBJ2-1, with 11 bases that match TRBD1. After removal of 3 bases from V and 5 bases from J, the junction contained 11 bases not matched to a gene. CDR1 is KGHDR and CDR2 is SFDVKD in the germline V gene. The CDR3 is 18 residues long. The CDR3: CATSDSRPGTGGHNEQFF. The CDR3 bases are TGTGCCACCAGTGATAGCCGCCCCGGGACAGGGGGTCACAATGAGCAGTTCTTC.

This rearrangement joins TRBV5-1 to TRBJ1-5, with 9 bases fitting TRBD1. Germline V CDR1 and CDR2: SGHRS, YFSETQ. The trim removed 0 bases at V and 7 bases at J, leaving 5 bases unmatched. The CDR3 runs to 15 residues. Written as DNA, the CDR3 is TGCGCCAGCAGCTTGGAGGGACAGGGTGGCCAGCCCCAGCATTTT. Its translation: CASSLEGQGGQPQHF.

V and J are TRBV7-8 and TRBJ1-1; D gene unclear. Deletions cut 3 bases from V and 5 bases from J, with 10 bases between. Germline V gene sequence: CDR1 SGHVS, CDR2 FQNEAQ. This CDR3 comprises 13 residues. CDR3 nucleotides: TGTGCCAGCAGCTTGACCCCGGGAACTGAAGCTTTCTTT. Its protein is CASSLTPGTEAFF.

The genes are TRBV21-1 and TRBJ2-5; whether TRBD1, the table's D call, matches the DNA was not checked. TRBV21-1 is a pseudogene. This CDR3 is built from 14 residues. CDR3 residues: CASSKSPEQETQYF. In DNA form, the CDR3 reads TGTGCCAGCAGCAAATCCCCAGAACAAGAGACCCAGTACTTC.

Written as DNA, the CDR3 is TGTGCCAGCTCACCGGGACAGCAGAATGAAAAACTGTTTTTT. Its translation is CASSPGQQNEKLFF. J is TRBJ1-4 and V is TRBV18, with 7 nucleotides matching TRBD1. The germline V gene has CDR1 KGHSH and CDR2 LQKENI. The CDR3 covers 14 residues. With V trimmed by 3 bases and J by 5 bases, 3 bases remained unmatched.

This chain joins TRBV15 and TRBJ1-3; D remains ambiguous. There are 15 residues in the CDR3. Trimming took 0 bases from V and 0 from J, leaving 6 bases between them. CDR1 and CDR2 from the germline V gene are LNHNV and YYDKDF (reference sequence). The CDR3 bases are TGTGCCACCAGCAGAGACAGAATCTCTGGAAACACCATATATTTT. Amino acid sequence: CATSRDRISGNTIYF.

This clone appeared a few times. This CDR3 is CASSQGTSGGYEQYF. CDR3 nucleotides: TGCGCCAGCAGCCAAGGGACTAGCGGAGGCTACGAGCAGTACTTC. The chain is built from TRBV4-1 and TRBJ2-7; 10 bases map to TRBD2. The germline V gene has CDR1 MGHRA and CDR2 YSYEKL. The length of the CDR3 is 15 residues. V shed 1 base, J shed 3 bases, and the junction held 3 bases outside the gene matches.

The chain recombines TRBV19 with TRBJ2-5, with 12 nucleotides matching TRBD2. CDR3 size: 15 residues. V was clipped by 6 bases and J by 4 bases; unmatched bases: 6. Germline CDR1 is LNHDA and CDR2 is SQIVND (reference sequence). The CDR3 sequence: CASSASGRASETQYF. The CDR3, as DNA: TGTGCCAGTAGCGCTAGCGGGAGGGCCTCAGAGACCCAGTACTTC.

The J gene is TRBJ1-6, the V gene TRBV5-1, with TRBD1 matching 7 bases. Trimming removed 4 bases from V and 4 bases from J; junction bases left unmatched: 5. This CDR3 has 15 amino acids. Germline V gene data show CDR1 as SGHRS and CDR2 as YFSETQ. CDR3 residues: CASSVWDSYNSPLHF. CDR3 DNA sequence: TGCGCCAGCAGCGTGTGGGACAGTTATAATTCACCCCTCCACTTT.